A single sample is the source of the 3 T cell receptor beta chains below, sequenced in a study of T cell responses to AZD1222 COVID-19 vaccine. Clones were read by immunoSEQ multiplex PCR, and TCRdb kept only the in-frame ones, dropping some. The repertoire has under 80,000 clones, approximately 89% of them found once; the top ten carry less than 20%. The sequences come from peripheral blood, collected on day 0 of AZD1222 vaccination. The source is an adult in good health.

This chain connects TRBV7-7 to TRBJ2-2; no reliable D call. The ends were cut back, 5 bases at V and 6 bases at J, with 22 bases in the middle. The CDR3 contains 17 residues. Germline V gene lookup returns CDR1 SSHAT and CDR2 FNYEAQ (reference sequence). For the CDR3, the DNA is TGTGCCAGCAGCCTAACATCTCGTAGTTTGGGATCCGGGGAGCTGTTTTTT. Amino acid sequence: CASSLTSRSLGSGELFF.

The chain combines TRBV11-2 with TRBJ2-4; D is possibly TRBD1 or TRBD2 (7 bases each). Germline V lookup: CDR1 SGHAT, CDR2 FQNNGV. The CDR3 runs 15 residues. The ends were cut back, 6 bases at V and 3 bases at J, with 15 bases in the middle. The CDR3 region has the DNA TGTGCCAGCAGTCCAGGGGGGGGAGGCAAAAACATTCAGTACTTC. It specifies CASSPGGGGKNIQYF.

The V and J genes are TRBV2 and TRBJ1-3, with unresolved D. Germline-derived CDR1 and CDR2 are SNHLY and FYNNEI. Trimming cost V 4 bases and J 4 bases, with 8 bases left between them. CDR3 length: 13 residues. The CDR3 is CASSVRGGNTIYF. The CDR3 coding sequence is TGTGCCAGCAGTGTTCGAGGGGGAAACACCATATATTTT.